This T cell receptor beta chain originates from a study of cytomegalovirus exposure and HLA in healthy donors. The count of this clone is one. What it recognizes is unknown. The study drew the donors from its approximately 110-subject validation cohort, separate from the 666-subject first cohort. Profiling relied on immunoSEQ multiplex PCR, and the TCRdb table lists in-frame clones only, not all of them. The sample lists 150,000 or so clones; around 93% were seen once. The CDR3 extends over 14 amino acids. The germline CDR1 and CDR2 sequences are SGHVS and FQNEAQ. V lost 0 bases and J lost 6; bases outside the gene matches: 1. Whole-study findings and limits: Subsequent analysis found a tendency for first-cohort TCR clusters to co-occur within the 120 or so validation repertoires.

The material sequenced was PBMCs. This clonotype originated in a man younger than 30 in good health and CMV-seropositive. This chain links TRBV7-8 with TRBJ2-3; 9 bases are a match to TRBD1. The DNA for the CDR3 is TGTGCCAGCAGCTTAGCCGACAGGGGGGATACGCAGTATTTT. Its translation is CASSLADRGDTQYF.